This TCR beta chain was captured in a study of blood T cell repertoires in COVID-19. On the study more broadly: The United States, Italy and Spain supplied acute and convalescent COVID-19 samples.

Repertoires were generated with immunoSEQ multiplex PCR, while TCRdb's copy carries only in-frame clones and drops some. The profile shows hundreds of thousands of clones, around nine tenths of them singletons. This CDR3 is built from 15 residues. Germline CDR1 is LNHDA and CDR2 is SQIVND (reference sequence). Unmatched junction bases numbered 4, after V lost 4 bases and J lost 3 bases. This clone was found a few times. Material for sequencing was PBMCs or T cells enriched from blood (not recorded which). The sequence derives from a woman aged 45 to 65 who had recovered from COVID-19. The genes are TRBV19 and TRBJ2-7; 12 positions agree with TRBD2. This CDR3 is CASSKLAGGGYEQYF. CDR3 coding DNA: TGTGCCAGTAGTAAACTAGCGGGGGGTGGCTACGAGCAGTACTTC.